This T cell receptor (beta chain) was recorded in a study of shared clonotypes between healthy human individuals. Findings and caveats of the study: Naive CD4 clonotypes were shared across several donors at 4.5% to 6.5%. Only blood underwent sampling, and tissue repertoires likely differ. Compared with clonotypes that all four donors shared, non-shared clonotypes had lower generation probabilities.

There are 16 residues in the CDR3. The germline CDR1 and CDR2 sequences are MGHRA and YSYEKL. Germline trimming cut 3 bases from V and 2 bases from J; bases unmatched to any gene: 4. Execution of the assay was at deep level. Some clones are missing from TCRdb's copy, which holds only in-frame ones; the method was immunoSEQ multiplex PCR. The repertoire holds approximately 500,000 clones, 95% to 97% seen once, with less than 0.06% in the top ten. As regards this clone: The antigen is unknown.

This sequence joins TRBV4-1 and TRBJ2-3; the match to TRBD2 covers 11 bases. Specimen: naive CD4+ T cells sorted from blood. Subset meaning: CD45RA+ positively selected. The source is a woman between 25 and 40 years old in good health. The CDR3 spells CASSQGLAELTDTQYF. DNA of the CDR3: TGCGCCAGCAGCCAGGGACTAGCGGAGCTCACAGATACGCAGTATTTT.